Presented here are 10 T cell receptor beta chains from one specimen sequenced in a study of PD-L1 blockade in urothelial cancer. As for time point: peripheral blood 6 weeks after treatment start. TCRdb keeps only in-frame clones here, not all; method: immunoSEQ multiplex PCR. The table lists about 66,000 clones, around nine tenths of them singletons. Sequenced here: PBMCs, sampled around atezolizumab (anti-PD-L1) treatment. These receptors were collected from a man aged 55 to 70 with urothelial cancer.

The rearrangement joins TRBV11-2 to TRBJ2-7; no clear D. CDR1 and CDR2 (germline): SGHAT, FQNNGV. Trimming removed 6 bases at V and 3 bases at J, with 6 bases between. The length of the CDR3 is 11 residues. CDR3 region: CASSQNYEQYF. The CDR3 DNA sequence: TGTGCCAGCAGTCAAAACTACGAGCAGTACTTC.

The chain combines TRBV6-1 with TRBJ1-6, with no clear D. The CDR3 runs 15 residues. Per germline, CDR1 MNHNS and CDR2 SASEGT. Trimming took 6 bases from V and 9 from J, leaving 18 bases between them. CDR3 residues: CASRNIGVSRSPLHF. CDR3 coding DNA: TGTGCCAGCAGGAATATCGGGGTTTCACGTTCACCCCTCCACTTT.

J is TRBJ2-5 and V is TRBV27; 11 nucleotides agree with TRBD2. The CDR3 covers 13 residues. Per germline, CDR1 MNHEY and CDR2 SMNVEV (reference sequence). With 7 bases clipped from V and 5 bases from J, the junction kept 3 bases outside the gene matches. As DNA, the CDR3 is TGTGCCAGCAAACCTAGCGGGAGGGAGACCCAGTACTTC. Translated: CASKPSGRETQYF.

The chain recombines TRBV7-9 with TRBJ2-1, with 7 bases fitting TRBD1. The length of the CDR3 is 16 residues. V lost 5 bases to trimming and J lost 5 bases; unmatched junction nucleotides: 12. Germline V gene data show CDR1 as SEHNR and CDR2 as FQNEAQ (reference sequence). The CDR3 bases are TGTGCCAGCAGCCCCCGACAGGGAGACGGAAACAATGAGCAGTTCTTC. Its protein is CASSPRQGDGNNEQFF.

V and J are TRBV19 and TRBJ1-4; 12 nucleotides align to TRBD1. The V gene's germline CDR1 is LNHDA and CDR2 SQIVND (reference sequence). The V segment lost 6 bases and the J segment 7 bases; nucleotides outside the gene matches: 9. There are 16 residues in the CDR3. The CDR3 nucleotides are TGTGCCAGTAGCTTGGCCGGGACAGGGGGCAGTGAAAAACTGTTTTTT. Translating gives CASSLAGTGGSEKLFF.

The rearrangement joins TRBV7-3 to TRBJ2-1; 7 bases match TRBD1. The germline V gene has CDR1 SGHTA and CDR2 FQGTGA. CDR3 size: 15 residues. The V segment lost 5 bases and the J segment 6 bases; nucleotides outside the gene matches: 10. The CDR3 is CASSLTGTDSNEQFF. Written as DNA, the CDR3 is TGTGCCAGCAGCCTCACCGGGACAGACTCCAATGAGCAGTTCTTC.

J is TRBJ1-1 and V is TRBV6-1; no clear D. The ends were cut back, 5 bases at V and 4 bases at J, with 11 bases in the middle. The CDR3 totals 13 residues. Germline V gives CDR1 MNHNS, CDR2 SASEGT. The CDR3 bases are TGTGCCAGCAGTTCCCCGGGGAGCACTGAAGCTTTCTTT. Its translation is CASSSPGSTEAFF.

J is TRBJ1-5 and V is TRBV27; D is unclear. The CDR3 consists of 13 residues. Trimming took off 6 bases at V and 10 bases at J, with 16 bases between the two ends. Germline loops: CDR1 MNHEY, CDR2 SMNVEV (reference sequence). In DNA form, the CDR3 reads TGTGCCAGCAGCCAGTTGGGCGCAGGACCCCAGCATTTT. Translation: CASSQLGAGPQHF.

This rearrangement joins TRBV4-3 to TRBJ2-7; D unresolved. Germline V gene sequence: CDR1 LGHNA, CDR2 YSLEER. V shed 3 bases and J shed 0 bases, with 12 bases lying between them. CDR3 length equals 15 residues. CDR3 sequence reads: CASSQSTGFSYEQYF. In nucleotides, the CDR3 is TGCGCCAGCAGCCAGTCAACCGGGTTCTCCTACGAGCAGTACTTC.

The J gene is TRBJ2-5, the V gene TRBV2; no firm D call. The ends were cut back, 7 bases at V and 2 bases at J, with 14 bases in the middle. The CDR3 loop spans 14 amino acids. In germline, CDR1 is SNHLY, CDR2 FYNNEI. CDR3 amino acids: CASNLVQTQETQYF. DNA for the CDR3: TGTGCCAGCAATTTGGTGCAGACACAAGAGACCCAGTACTTC.